Sequencing of this TCR beta chain was carried out in a study of blood T cell repertoires in COVID-19. In the authors' workflow: Estimation of nucleated cell counts relied on the amplification of reference gene primers. TCRdb's table, derived via immunoSEQ multiplex PCR, lists solely in-frame clones and lacks some. The V and J calls and clone size come from that table; D and trimming were worked out from the DNA. The data contain a few hundred thousand clones, around 90% of them singletons. Looked up from germline, CDR1 is LGHNA and CDR2 is YSLEER. This CDR3 has 14 residues. Trimming cost V 3 bases and J 9 bases, with 12 bases left between them. The Seattle patients joined while their infection was active and were tracked longitudinally afterward.

Sequenced sample: peripheral blood. This sequence was found in a person aged 18 to 30 with COVID-19, enrolled during active disease. The V call is TRBV4-3, the J call TRBJ1-6; D unresolved. CDR3 bases: TGCGCCAGCAGCCAGGGGAGAGAGGGTTCACCCCTCCACTTT. Residues: CASSQGREGSPLHF.